These 19 T cell receptor beta chains came from one sample sequenced in a study of identical twins (TCRdb year 2016). The method behind the library was 5' RACE. The listed sequencing device is Illumina HiSeq 2000. TCRdb trimmed the raw reads at Q25, called clones with MiXCR and kept productive beta chains. CDR3 protein sequences are deduplicated, and each keeps its most common genes and DNA. This sample is represented by 430,000 or so distinct CDR3 sequences; 20% to 25% of them were singletons. In total, the top ten clones hold 2.9% of the sample. Separately, the same data were catalogued under a study of T cells expressing NK-cell markers.

The source material was CD4+ T cells sorted from blood. All receptors derive from a woman in her late teens or twenties in good health.

In this sample, this clonotype turned up a few times. The chain uses TRBV5-4 and TRBJ1-5, with D possibly being TRBD1 (5 bases). There are 15 residues in the CDR3. Germline V gives CDR1 SGHNT, CDR2 YYREEE (reference sequence). The ends were cut back, 4 bases at V and 10 bases at J, with 21 bases in the middle. CDR3: CASSPGPGEMGPQHF. CDR3 nucleotides: TGTGCCAGCAGCCCGGGACCAGGCGAAATGGGACCCCAGCATTTT. The variable domain in full, with the rest retrieved from reference TRBV5-4 and TRBJ1-5, is ETGVTQSPTHLIKTRGQQVTLRCSSQSGHNTVSWYQQALGQGPQFIFQYYREEENGRGNFPPRFSGLQFPNYSSELNVNALELDDSALYLCASSPGPGEMGPQHFGDGTRLSIL.

This clonotype was detected many times. The CDR3 region is CASSLGGLAATDTQYF. The CDR3 nucleotides read TGCGCCAGCAGCTTGGGGGGACTAGCGGCCACAGATACGCAGTATTTT. V gene TRBV5-1 combines with J gene TRBJ2-3; 11 bases are a match to TRBD2. The length of the CDR3 is 16 residues. Germline V gene data show CDR1 as SGHRS and CDR2 as YFSETQ. V lost 0 bases and J lost 2; bases outside the gene matches: 2. Full variable domain (rest looked up from reference TRBV5-1 and TRBJ2-3): KAGVTQTPRYLIKTRGQQVTLSCSPISGHRSVSWYQQTPGQGLQFLFEYFSETQRNKGNFPGRFSGRQFSNSRSEMNVSTLELGDSALYLCASSLGGLAATDTQYFGPGTRLTVL.

This clonotype was recorded once. The chain carries TRBV5-1 and TRBJ2-3, with D perhaps matching TRBD2 (6 bases). Trimming removed 4 bases at V and 5 bases at J, with 14 bases between. The CDR3 is 14 residues long. CDR1 is SGHRS and CDR2 is YFSETQ in the germline V gene. CDR3 in DNA: TGCGCCAGCAGCCCAACTGCGGGGATAGATACGCAGTATTTT. Protein product: CASSPTAGIDTQYF.

Only a few counts were recorded for this clonotype. V gene TRBV7-2 combines with J gene TRBJ2-3, with 10 bases that match TRBD2. Per germline, CDR1 SGHTA and CDR2 FQGNSA. There are 16 residues in the CDR3. Trimming removed 5 bases from V and 0 bases from J; junction bases left unmatched: 5. CDR3 sequence reads: CASSVGLAVSTDTQYF. The CDR3 DNA reads as TGTGCCAGCAGCGTCGGACTAGCGGTTAGCACAGATACGCAGTATTTT.

This chain links TRBV12-3 or TRBV12-4 with TRBJ2-1; TRBD2 matches at 11 bases. The ends lost 0 bases at V and 8 bases at J; junction bases unmatched: 3. The CDR3 contains 15 residues. The CDR3 DNA reads as TGTGCCAGCAGTTTAGCGGGACTAGCGGTCTATGAGCAGTTCTTC. This encodes CASSLAGLAVYEQFF.

This clonotype was counted between two and nine times. This chain connects TRBV12-3 or TRBV12-4 to TRBJ2-2; D possibly corresponds to TRBD2 (5 bases). The CDR3 length is 14 residues. V lost 5 bases to trimming and J lost 1 base, with 8 bases between them. CDR3 region: CASSPRGNTGELFF. CDR3 bases: TGTGCCAGCAGTCCCCGGGGGAACACCGGGGAGCTGTTTTTT.

This clonotype was found a few times. J is TRBJ1-4 and V is TRBV5-1, with D tentatively TRBD1 (6 bases). Germline V gene sequence: CDR1 SGHRS, CDR2 YFSETQ. Trimming removed 5 bases at V and 0 bases at J, with 8 bases between. The CDR3 loop spans 14 amino acids. The CDR3 DNA is TGCGCCAGCAGGGACAGTGCAACTAATGAAAAACTGTTTTTT. Protein product: CASRDSATNEKLFF.

This rearrangement joins TRBV6-1 to TRBJ1-5, with D possibly being TRBD1 (6 bases). This CDR3 is built from 14 residues. Between the trimmed V and J ends, which lost 6 bases and 11 bases, there was a span of 20 bases. Germline CDR1 and CDR2: MNHNS and SASEGT. CDR3 coding DNA: TGTGCCAGCAGCTGCCAACAGGGTCCTCACGCCCAGCATTTT. Its translation is CASSCQQGPHAQHF.

The chain recombines TRBV18 with TRBJ2-5; no definite D call. V lost 0 bases to trimming and J lost 2 bases, with 7 bases between them. CDR3 length: 14 residues. Germline V CDR1 and CDR2: KGHSH, LQKENI. The CDR3 here is CASSPPIRQETQYF. CDR3 sequence (DNA): TGTGCCAGCTCACCACCCATCCGACAAGAGACCCAGTACTTC. Filled out from reference TRBV18 and TRBJ2-5, the complete variable domain reads NAGVMQNPRHLVRRRGQEARLRCSPMKGHSHVYWYRQLPEEGLKFMVYLQKENIIDESGMPKERFSAEFPKEGPSILRIQQVVRGDSAAYFCASSPPIRQETQYFGPGTRLLVL.

This clonotype has more than one count but fewer than ten. J is TRBJ2-5 and V is TRBV20-1; possibly TRBD2 for D (5 bases). The V gene lost 2 bases and the J gene lost 4 bases, with 17 bases spanning the gap. Germline V gives CDR1 DFQATT, CDR2 SNEGSKA (reference sequence). CDR3 length: 15 amino acids. The CDR3 region is CSARPATGLGETQYF. The CDR3 DNA sequence: TGCAGTGCTAGACCCGCCACGGGGTTAGGAGAGACCCAGTACTTC.

This chain connects TRBV29-1 to TRBJ1-1, with D uncertain. Germline V gives CDR1 SQVTM, CDR2 ANQGSEA. The germline V and J ends were trimmed by 6 bases and 0 bases, with 8 bases remaining between them. The CDR3 totals 12 residues. The CDR3, as DNA: TGCAGCGTGGCTAGAATGAACACTGAAGCTTTCTTT. Protein: CSVARMNTEAFF.

The genes are TRBV6-4 and TRBJ2-5; TRBD2 might be the D (5 bases). The V end lost 1 base, the J end lost 4 bases, and 19 bases lay between the germline ends. There are 17 residues in the CDR3. Germline V lookup: CDR1 MRHNA, CDR2 SNTAGT. The CDR3 spells CASSDFRRIPRGETQYF. CDR3 in DNA: TGTGCCAGCAGTGACTTCCGCCGGATCCCTCGGGGAGAGACCCAGTACTTC.

The chain employs TRBV6-6 and TRBJ1-6, with D perhaps TRBD1 (6 bases). Germline V gene lookup returns CDR1 MNHNY and CDR2 SVGAGI (reference sequence). The CDR3 is 13 residues long. Trimming shortened V by 6 bases and J by 10 bases, and 13 bases separated the two germline ends. Written as DNA, the CDR3 is TGTGCCAGCAGAGGGGACAAAGGATCACCCCTCCACTTT. Translating it yields CASRGDKGSPLHF.

The chain employs TRBV3-1 and TRBJ2-1; 11 nucleotides agree with TRBD2. With 6 bases clipped from V and 2 bases from J, the junction kept 3 bases outside the gene matches. Germline CDR1 and CDR2: LGHDT and YNNKEL (reference sequence). This CDR3 is built from 15 residues. The CDR3 region is CASRMTSGAYNEQFF. Here the CDR3 DNA reads TGTGCCAGCAGGATGACTAGCGGGGCCTACAATGAGCAGTTCTTC.

The CDR3, as DNA: TGCGCCAGCAAAGGTTGGGGCCGCGGGGAGACCCAGTACTTC. Protein sequence: CASKGWGRGETQYF. J is TRBJ2-5 and V is TRBV5-1, with D possibly called TRBD1 or TRBD2 (5 bases each). The CDR3 contains 14 residues. Trimming took 6 bases from V and 5 from J, leaving 17 bases between them. The germline V gene has CDR1 SGHRS and CDR2 YFSETQ.

This clonotype occurred a few times. V and J are TRBV9 and TRBJ2-7, with D uncertain. The V end was cut by 1 base, the J end by 6 bases, with 11 bases between. Germline V gene lookup returns CDR1 SGDLS and CDR2 YYNGEE. This CDR3 has 13 residues. In nucleotides, the CDR3 is TGTGCCAGCAGCGTAACTATAGATGGCGAGCAGTACTTC. Its protein product is CASSVTIDGEQYF.

V usage is TRBV5-1 and J usage is TRBJ2-7; D assignment may be TRBD1 or TRBD2 (5 bases each). The V end was cut by 4 bases, the J end by 3 bases, with 14 bases between. The CDR3 covers 14 residues. CDR1 is SGHRS and CDR2 is YFSETQ in the germline V gene. The CDR3 nucleotides read TGCGCCAGCAGCCCAGGGAGACCGGGCTACGAGCAGTACTTC. It is translated as CASSPGRPGYEQYF.

This chain joins TRBV7-2 and TRBJ2-7; D not resolved. This CDR3 region has 15 residues. V was pared by 2 bases and J by 2 bases, with 13 bases between. CDR1 and CDR2 from the germline V gene are SGHTA and FQGNSA. This chain's CDR3 is CASSLIYHRTYEQYF. CDR3 bases: TGTGCCAGCAGCTTAATTTATCACCGCACCTACGAGCAGTACTTC.

This clonotype was seen only a few times. The chain is built from TRBV3-1 and TRBJ1-5; D gene ambiguous. Germline V gives CDR1 LGHDT, CDR2 YNNKEL (reference sequence). Trimming took 4 bases from V and 6 from J, leaving 13 bases between them. The CDR3 totals 14 residues. The CDR3 loop is CASSPTPRSQPQHF. CDR3 DNA sequence: TGTGCCAGCAGCCCTACACCCCGGAGTCAGCCCCAGCATTTT. Looking up the rest from reference TRBV3-1 and TRBJ1-5 gives the full variable domain: DTAVSQTPKYLVTQMGNDKSIKCEQNLGHDTMYWYKQDSKKFLKIMFSYNNKELIINETVPNRFSPKSPDKAHLNLHINSLELGDSAVYFCASSPTPRSQPQHFGDGTRLSIL.